These T cell receptor beta chains were read from a single sample in a study of molecular identifiers for immune sequencing clone quantification. A single record per CDR3 protein comes from TCRdb applying MiXCR to the PCR reads. The sample consists of around 8,600 distinct CDR3 sequences, approximately 15% of them appearing once. Sequencing input: naive CD8+ T cells from blood, with Jurkat cell RNA spiked in. These receptors were obtained from a human donor in good health. Some libraries in this study had Jurkat cell RNA spiked in. Each CDR3 is given with its conserved first and last residue. The order of the fields is CDR3 DNA, CDR3 protein, D gene, clone size, V gene, J gene. D genes are given only for firm matches. Size is stated for part of the rows, as once, few or many counts, or as a class when the clone is expanded.

TGCGCCAGCAGCCAAGATCGAGGAGTCGGAAACACCATATATTTT	CASSQDRGVGNTIYF	-	many	TRBV4-3	TRBJ1-3
TGTGCCAGCAGTTTCCCGGGGAAAAGCTCCTACAATGAGCAGTTCTTC	CASSFPGKSSYNEQFF	-	few	TRBV27	TRBJ2-1
TGTGCCGCGGAGCGGGAGGTCCCAGGCTCCTACAATGAGCAGTTCTTC	CAAEREVPGSYNEQFF	TRBD2	medium-sized	TRBV28	TRBJ2-1
TGTGCCAGCAGTGAGACAGGCTCCTACGAGCAGTACTTC	CASSETGSYEQYF	-	many	TRBV27	TRBJ2-7
TGCGCCAGCAGCTTGGCGGGGGGCTCCTACGAGCAGTACTTC	CASSLAGGSYEQYF	TRBD2	many	TRBV5-1	TRBJ2-7
TGTGCCAGCAGTTACTTGGGGGCGACTGAAGCTTTCTTT	CASSYLGATEAFF	-	many	TRBV6-5	TRBJ1-1
TGTGCCAGCAGTTCCCTGGGCGGGAGCTTCCACGAGCAGTACTTC	CASSSLGGSFHEQYF	TRBD2	few	TRBV27	TRBJ2-7
TGTGCCAGCAGGCCCTATTCTAGCGGGCGAAGCACAGATACGCAGTATTTT	CASRPYSSGRSTDTQYF	TRBD2	medium-sized	TRBV7-2	TRBJ2-3
TGTGCCAGCAGTGAAGTGATGGGAGACTACGAGCAGTACTTC	CASSEVMGDYEQYF	-	many	TRBV2	TRBJ2-7
TGTGTCACCTGTGATTGGGGTTGCAATGAGCAGTTCTTC	CVTCDWGCNEQFF	-	-	TRBV24-1	TRBJ2-1
TGTGCCAGCAGCTCAAGCCCGGGACTATCCTACGAGCAGTACTTC	CASSSSPGLSYEQYF	TRBD2	medium-sized	TRBV2	TRBJ2-7
TGTGCCAGCGGCTTGCTCCTTAGCAATCAGCCCCAGCATTTC	CASGLLLSNQPQHF	-	-	TRBV7-8	TRBJ1-5
TGTGCCAGCAGCCCAGGGGTGCGCACTGAAGCTTTCTTT	CASSPGVRTEAFF	-	medium-sized	TRBV7-9	TRBJ1-1
TGTGCTAGCGGTTACTCATACAGCCAAGAGACCCAGTACTTC	CASGYSYSQETQYF	-	-	TRBV6-6	TRBJ2-5
TGCGCCAGCAGCCAAGACGAGAAGGGAGCCGGGGAGCTGTTTTTT	CASSQDEKGAGELFF	-	medium-sized	TRBV4-1	TRBJ2-2
TGTGCCAGCAGTTACGGGATTCTAAAGGACAGCTCCTACGAGCAGTACTTC	CASSYGILKDSSYEQYF	-	medium-sized	TRBV6-6	TRBJ2-7
TGCGCCAGCAGCTTAGCGGGAGGCACAGATACGCAGTATTTT	CASSLAGGTDTQYF	TRBD2	medium-sized	TRBV5-1	TRBJ2-3
TGTGCCAGCAGTGGCGCGAGCGGTGGCACAGATACGCAGTATTTT	CASSGASGGTDTQYF	-	medium-sized	TRBV6-1	TRBJ2-3
TGTACCAGCAACCCAGCGGGGGTCGAGACCCAGTACTTC	CTSNPAGVETQYF	TRBD2	-	TRBV2	TRBJ2-5
TGCGCCAGCAGCCCGGAACAGGGCTCTCCGTCCGAGCAGTACTTC	CASSPEQGSPSEQYF	-	medium-sized	TRBV4-3	TRBJ2-7
TGCAGCGTTGAGACTCCTTTAGAAGCGGAAGAGACCCAGTACTTC	CSVETPLEAEETQYF	-	medium-sized	TRBV29-1	TRBJ2-5
TGTGCCAGCAGCTCGGGAGGGGGCTTTGCGAATGAGCAGTTCTTC	CASSSGGGFANEQFF	-	-	TRBV7-3	TRBJ2-1
TGTGCCAGCAGTAAGCTGGCAGGGGTGCCCGGGGAGCTGTTTTTT	CASSKLAGVPGELFF	-	many	TRBV6-4	TRBJ2-2
TGCAGTGCTAGAGATGCGTCCGCGGGGGTCTACAATGAGCAGTTCTTC	CSARDASAGVYNEQFF	TRBD2	many	TRBV20-1	TRBJ2-1
TGCGCCAGCAGTGTTTCGGACAGGGGAGCCCCGATGAACACTGAAGCTTTCTTT	CASSVSDRGAPMNTEAFF	TRBD1	medium-sized	TRBV10-2	TRBJ1-1
TGTGCCAGCAGCCCGCGCTACGAGCAGTACTTC	CASSPRYEQYF	-	medium-sized	TRBV28	TRBJ2-7
TGTGCCAGTAGTCCAATTCCCGGGGAGCAGTACTTC	CASSPIPGEQYF	-	few	TRBV19	TRBJ2-7
TGTGCCAGCAGTTTATCATGGCTAGCGGTCACAGATACGCAGTATTTT	CASSLSWLAVTDTQYF	TRBD2	medium-sized	TRBV27	TRBJ2-3
TGTATCTCCTCCTACGGGGGGTCAGATACGCAGTATTTT	CISSYGGSDTQYF	-	few	TRBV7-5	TRBJ2-3
TGTGCCAGCAGCCCCGTCCCCGACAAGGACTACGAGCAGTACTTC	CASSPVPDKDYEQYF	-	medium-sized	TRBV27	TRBJ2-7
TGTGCCAGCAGGACTCACGAGGCCCGAGGAACCGGGGAGCTGTTTTTT	CASRTHEARGTGELFF	-	medium-sized	TRBV12-3/TRBV12-4	TRBJ2-2
TGTGCCAGCAGTTCCGGGACTAGCGACTCCTACGAGCAGTACTTC	CASSSGTSDSYEQYF	TRBD2	many	TRBV6-2/TRBV6-3	TRBJ2-7
TGTGCCAGCAGCGTAGACAGGGTGTCCTACGAGCAGTACTTC	CASSVDRVSYEQYF	-	many	TRBV9	TRBJ2-7
TGTGCCAGCAGCTTAACGGGACAGGGTCCCGGGAATGAAAAACTGTTTTTT	CASSLTGQGPGNEKLFF	TRBD1	medium-sized	TRBV7-9	TRBJ1-4
TGTGCCAGCAGTTACCAAGAGACCCAGTACTTC	CASSYQETQYF	-	medium-sized	TRBV6-2/TRBV6-3	TRBJ2-5
TGTGCCAGCAGCTTAATCCCCTACGAGCAGTACTTC	CASSLIPYEQYF	-	many	TRBV7-8	TRBJ2-7
TGTGCCAGCAGCTCCCACAGTTTGAGCTTGCCAGATACGCAGTATTTT	CASSSHSLSLPDTQYF	-	medium-sized	TRBV4-2	TRBJ2-3